The clone carrying this T cell receptor beta chain was observed a few times. The data originate from a study of T cells after yellow fever vaccination. With 0 bases removed from V and 0 bases from J, the gap between germline ends came to 6 bases. The CDR3 is 16 residues long. Germline loops: CDR1 SEHNR, CDR2 FQNEAQ (reference sequence). In TCRdb, the 5' RACE reads were re-called with MiXCR into one record per CDR3 protein. The sample gives 110,000 to 150,000 distinct CDR3 sequences, 5% to 8% of which show up once; more than 0.6% is in the top ten. The source of this sequence is a man under 40 who received the YFV17D yellow fever vaccine. The sequences come from CD4+ T cells sorted from PBMCs, collected 10 days after the yellow fever booster vaccination. The rearrangement links TRBV7-9 to TRBJ2-6; D is uncertain. DNA of the CDR3: TGTGCCAGCAGCTTAGCTAGTCCCTCTGGGGCCAACGTCCTGACTTTC. The encoded protein is CASSLASPSGANVLTF.